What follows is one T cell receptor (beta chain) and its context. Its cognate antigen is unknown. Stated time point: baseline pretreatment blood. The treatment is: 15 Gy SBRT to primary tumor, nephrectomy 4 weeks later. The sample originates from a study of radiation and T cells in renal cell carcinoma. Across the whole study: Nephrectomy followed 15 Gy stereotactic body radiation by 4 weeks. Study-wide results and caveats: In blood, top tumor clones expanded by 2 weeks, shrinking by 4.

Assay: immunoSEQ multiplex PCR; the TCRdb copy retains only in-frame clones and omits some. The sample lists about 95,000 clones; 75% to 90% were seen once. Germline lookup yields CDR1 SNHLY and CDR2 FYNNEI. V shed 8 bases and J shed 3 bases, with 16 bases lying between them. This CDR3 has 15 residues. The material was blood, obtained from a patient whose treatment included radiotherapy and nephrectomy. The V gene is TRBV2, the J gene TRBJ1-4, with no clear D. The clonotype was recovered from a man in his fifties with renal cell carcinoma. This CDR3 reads CASLRIGQSNEKLFF. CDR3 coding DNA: TGTGCCAGCCTCAGAATTGGCCAATCTAATGAAAAACTGTTTTTT. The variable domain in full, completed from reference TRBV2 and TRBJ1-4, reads EPEVTQTPSHQVTQMGQEVILRCVPISNHLYFYWYRQILGQKVEFLVSFYNNEISEKSEIFDDQFSVERPDGSNFTLKIRSTKLEDSAMYFCASLRIGQSNEKLFFGSGTQLSVL.